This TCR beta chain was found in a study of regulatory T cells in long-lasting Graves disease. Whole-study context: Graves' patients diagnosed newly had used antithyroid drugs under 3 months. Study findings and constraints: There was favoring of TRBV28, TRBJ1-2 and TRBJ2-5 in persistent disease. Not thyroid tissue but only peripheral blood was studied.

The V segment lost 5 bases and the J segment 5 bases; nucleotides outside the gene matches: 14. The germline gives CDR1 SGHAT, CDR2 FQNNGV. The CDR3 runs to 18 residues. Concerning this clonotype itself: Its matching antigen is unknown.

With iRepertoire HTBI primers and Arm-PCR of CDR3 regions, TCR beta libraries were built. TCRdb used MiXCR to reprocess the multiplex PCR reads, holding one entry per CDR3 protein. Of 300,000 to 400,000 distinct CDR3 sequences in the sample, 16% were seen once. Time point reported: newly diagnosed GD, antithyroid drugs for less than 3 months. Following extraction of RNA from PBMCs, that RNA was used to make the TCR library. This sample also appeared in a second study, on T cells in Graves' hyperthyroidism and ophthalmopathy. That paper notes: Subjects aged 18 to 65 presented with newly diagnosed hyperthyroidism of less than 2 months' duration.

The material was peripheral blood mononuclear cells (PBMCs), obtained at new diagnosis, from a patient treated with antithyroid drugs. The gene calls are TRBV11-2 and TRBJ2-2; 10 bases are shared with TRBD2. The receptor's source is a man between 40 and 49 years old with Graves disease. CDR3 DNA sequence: TGTGCCAGCAGCGCCGAAACCGGACTAGCGGCTTTTACCGGGGAGCTGTTTTTT. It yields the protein CASSAETGLAAFTGELFF.